A selection of T cell receptor beta chains follows, all from one sample in a study of graft-versus-host responses after intestinal transplantation. Using immunoSEQ multiplex PCR, the repertoire was profiled, and TCRdb retains in-frame clones only, with some absent. The sample shows some 90,000 clones, roughly 92% of them seen only once. Their specific antigens are unknown. The sample in question was unstimulated CD4+ T cells sorted from spleen or lymph node cells, obtained before intestinal transplant. These TCRs come from a human donor who received an intestinal transplant. Each CDR3 is given with its conserved first and last residue. A D gene is named only where the DNA matches it firmly. Where a row states a size, it is once, few, many or the class of an expanded clone; other rows omit it.

size: -
J: TRBJ2-7
V: TRBV28
D: TRBD1
length: 15
DNA: TGTGCCAGCAGCTCAACCGGGACAGGCGCCTACGAGCAGTACTTC
CDR3: CASSSTGTGAYEQYF

size: -
J: TRBJ1-6
V: TRBV6-6
D: -
length: 14
DNA: TGTGCCAGCAGGCGGGACATAAGTGGCTCACCCCTCCACTTT
CDR3: CASRRDISGSPLHF

size: -
J: TRBJ2-7
V: TRBV7-2
D: -
length: 13
DNA: TGTGCCAGCAGCCCGCCAACCGGGACACTCAAGTACTTC
CDR3: CASSPPTGTLKYF

size: -
J: TRBJ1-3
V: TRBV9
D: TRBD1
length: 15
DNA: TGTGCCAGCAGCGCCAGACAGGGGTACGGAAACACCATATATTTT
CDR3: CASSARQGYGNTIYF

size: -
J: TRBJ2-7
V: TRBV5-1
D: -
length: 14
DNA: TGCGCCAGCAGCTTGGGACAGGCCGCCTACGAGCAGTACTTC
CDR3: CASSLGQAAYEQYF

size: once
J: TRBJ2-7
V: TRBV5-1
D: -
length: 17
DNA: TGCGCCAGCAGCCCGCCCGCGAGGGAGGCACCAACCTACGAGCAGTACTTC
CDR3: CASSPPAREAPTYEQYF

size: -
J: TRBJ2-1
V: TRBV27
D: -
length: 17
DNA: TGTGCCAGCAGTTTACGAGGGTCCCCCCTCTCCTACAATGAGCAGTTCTTC
CDR3: CASSLRGSPLSYNEQFF

size: -
J: TRBJ1-4
V: TRBV2
D: -
length: 16
DNA: TGTGCCAGCAGTGAAGACAGTATTGCAACTAATGAAAAACTGTTTTTT
CDR3: CASSEDSIATNEKLFF

size: -
J: TRBJ2-3
V: TRBV5-1
D: -
length: 15
DNA: TGCGCCAGCAGCGGCGGGGGGACAGGCACAGATACGCAGTATTTT
CDR3: CASSGGGTGTDTQYF

size: -
J: TRBJ2-3
V: TRBV6-5
D: -
length: 12
DNA: TGTGCCAGCAGTTGGAACCGGGATACGCAGTATTTT
CDR3: CASSWNRDTQYF

size: -
J: TRBJ1-5
V: TRBV30
D: -
length: 13
DNA: TGTGCCTGGAGTCGAAGGGAGGATCAGCCCCAGCATTTT
CDR3: CAWSRREDQPQHF

size: -
J: TRBJ2-7
V: TRBV7-9
D: -
length: 11
DNA: TGTGCCAGCAGCTTATTTTACGAGCAGTACTTC
CDR3: CASSLFYEQYF

size: once
J: TRBJ2-7
V: TRBV7-9
D: TRBD2
length: 14
DNA: TGTGCCAGCAGCTTGATAGCGGGAGGCTACGAGCAGTACTTC
CDR3: CASSLIAGGYEQYF

size: -
J: TRBJ2-7
V: TRBV25-1
D: -
length: 15
DNA: TGTGCCAGCAGTGAGGCGGGCACCAGCTCCTACGAGCAGTACTTC
CDR3: CASSEAGTSSYEQYF

size: -
J: TRBJ1-1
V: TRBV25-1
D: -
length: 13
DNA: TGTGCCAGCAGTGGACGGTATGGCACTGAAGCTTTCTTT
CDR3: CASSGRYGTEAFF

size: -
J: TRBJ2-7
V: TRBV28
D: -
length: 13
DNA: TGTGCCAGCAGTTTTGTCGGAGGGTACGAGCAGTACTTC
CDR3: CASSFVGGYEQYF

size: once
J: TRBJ2-3
V: TRBV30
D: TRBD2
length: 17
DNA: TGTGCCTGGAGTGTCTATCGACTAGCGGCCGCGGGAGATACGCAGTATTTT
CDR3: CAWSVYRLAAAGDTQYF

size: -
J: TRBJ2-7
V: TRBV27
D: -
length: 13
DNA: TGTGCCAGCAGTTTCCGGGAGTCCTACGAGCAGTACTTC
CDR3: CASSFRESYEQYF

size: -
J: TRBJ2-1
V: TRBV5-1
D: -
length: 14
DNA: TGCGCCAGCAGCTTGGCCGGCTCCTACAATGAGCAGTTCTTC
CDR3: CASSLAGSYNEQFF

size: -
J: TRBJ2-3
V: TRBV5-6
D: -
length: 14
DNA: TGTGCCAGCAGCCCCAGGGAGATTACAGATACGCAGTATTTT
CDR3: CASSPREITDTQYF

size: few
J: TRBJ1-3
V: TRBV7-9
D: TRBD1
length: 15
DNA: TGTGCCAGCAGCCAAAACAGGGGGGCTGGAAACACCATATATTTT
CDR3: CASSQNRGAGNTIYF

size: -
J: TRBJ2-7
V: TRBV7-3
D: -
length: 15
DNA: TGTGCCAGCAGCCCCACCTGGACACCCCCGGGCGAGCAGTACTTC
CDR3: CASSPTWTPPGEQYF

size: -
J: TRBJ2-1
V: TRBV10-2
D: -
length: 11
DNA: TGCGCCAGCAGCTCGACCCCAGCCCCGTTCTTC
CDR3: CASSSTPAPFF

size: once
J: TRBJ2-7
V: TRBV5-1
D: TRBD2
length: 14
DNA: TGCGCCAGCAGCTTGACTAGCGGGTCCTACGAGCAGTACTTC
CDR3: CASSLTSGSYEQYF

size: -
J: TRBJ2-3
V: TRBV19
D: -
length: 13
DNA: TGTGCCACATGGACAGGGAGGGGAGATACGCAGTATTTT
CDR3: CATWTGRGDTQYF

size: -
J: TRBJ2-3
V: TRBV5-1
D: -
length: 15
DNA: TGCGCCAGCAGCGAGACAGGAGCCTTCGCAGATACGCAGTATTTT
CDR3: CASSETGAFADTQYF

size: -
J: TRBJ2-1
V: TRBV7-9
D: TRBD2
length: 17
DNA: TGTGCCAGCAGCTTGGGCTGGGAACTAGCGTCCTACAATGAGCAGTTCTTC
CDR3: CASSLGWELASYNEQFF

size: -
J: TRBJ2-7
V: TRBV6-1
D: TRBD1
length: 14
DNA: TGTGCCAGCAGTGAACAGGGGGCCTCCTACGAGCAGTACTTC
CDR3: CASSEQGASYEQYF

size: once
J: TRBJ2-2
V: TRBV28
D: TRBD1
length: 19
DNA: TGTGCCAGCAGTGACAGGGGGCTTCTACTCGCGGGAGACACCGGGGAGCTGTTTTTT
CDR3: CASSDRGLLLAGDTGELFF

size: few
J: TRBJ1-6
V: TRBV30
D: -
length: 12
DNA: TGTGCCTGGAGTAACAGTAATTCACCCCTCCACTTT
CDR3: CAWSNSNSPLHF

size: -
J: TRBJ1-1
V: TRBV9
D: -
length: 15
DNA: TGTGCCAGCAGCGCAGAAACAGCAATGAACACTGAAGCTTTCTTT
CDR3: CASSAETAMNTEAFF

size: -
J: TRBJ2-7
V: TRBV18
D: TRBD2
length: 15
DNA: TGTGCCAGCTCACCCTTCGGGGGAGGGACCTACGAGCAGTACTTC
CDR3: CASSPFGGGTYEQYF

size: -
J: TRBJ2-7
V: TRBV6-1
D: TRBD1
length: 14
DNA: TGTGCCAGCAGTTCGGGACAGGTCTCCTACGAGCAGTACTTC
CDR3: CASSSGQVSYEQYF

size: -
J: TRBJ1-5
V: TRBV27
D: -
length: 15
DNA: TGTGCCAGACTCCCGGGAAGGGTTAGCAATCAGCCCCAGCATTTT
CDR3: CARLPGRVSNQPQHF

size: -
J: TRBJ2-4
V: TRBV27
D: -
length: 15
DNA: TGTGCCAGCGCCTGGACAACCCTAGCCAAAAACATTCAGTACTTC
CDR3: CASAWTTLAKNIQYF